Detailed here is one TCR beta chain. Seattle researchers signed up patients amid active infection and tracked them longitudinally. The CDR3 length is 15 residues. Germline V gives CDR1 SGDLS, CDR2 YYNGEE. Trimming pared 0 bases from V and 2 bases from J, leaving 11 bases between. This sample stems from a study of blood T cell repertoires in COVID-19. As for the study in general: PBMCs, B-cell-depleted T cells, or T cells were the source of the cDNA or gDNA that made up the material.

As processed by the authors: Cell counts per sample came from amplifying reference gene primers. Clones were read by immunoSEQ multiplex PCR, and TCRdb kept only the in-frame ones, dropping some. That table gives V, J and clone size, and the DNA gave D and trimming. The table includes around 320,000 clones, just under 90% detected once. The sample taken for sequencing was peripheral blood. This TCR was sampled from a woman aged 30 to 39 with COVID-19, enrolled during active disease. V is TRBV9 and J is TRBJ2-5; TRBD2 is a possible D gene (5 bases). In DNA form, the CDR3 reads TGTGCCAGCAGCGTAGGAGGGTCTAATCAAGAGACCCAGTACTTC. This translates into CASSVGGSNQETQYF.